Below are 20 T cell receptor beta chains sequenced from a single sample in a study of T cell changes during pregnancy in multiple sclerosis. Profiling relied on immunoSEQ multiplex PCR, and the TCRdb table lists in-frame clones only, not all of them. In the table there are approximately 40,000 clones, about nine tenths of which are singletons. The sequenced sample was CD4+ T cells from peripheral blood mononuclear cells, obtained in the first trimester of pregnancy. These receptors all come from a female donor with multiple sclerosis, enrolled in a pregnancy study.

This chain uses TRBV19 with TRBJ2-2; D not certain. The CDR3 spans 12 residues. V was pared by 1 base and J by 6 bases, with 3 bases between. Looked up from germline, CDR1 is LNHDA and CDR2 is SQIVND (reference sequence). This CDR3 reads CASSIVSGELFF. For the CDR3, the DNA is TGTGCCAGTAGTATAGTATCCGGGGAGCTGTTTTTT.

The genes are TRBV9 and TRBJ2-4, with TRBD1 matching over 11 bases. V gave up 2 bases and J gave up 2 bases; unmatched junction bases: 6. The germline CDR1 and CDR2 sequences are SGDLS and YYNGEE. This CDR3 region has 17 residues. DNA of the CDR3: TGTGCCAGCAGCGTGACCGGGACAGGGGGTACCAAAAACATTCAGTACTTC. It specifies CASSVTGTGGTKNIQYF. Supplemented by reference TRBV9 and TRBJ2-4, the full variable domain reads DSGVTQTPKHLITATGQRVTLRCSPRSGDLSVYWYQQSLDQGLQFLIQYYNGEERAKGNILERFSAQQFPDLHSELNLSSLELGDSALYFCASSVTGTGGTKNIQYFGAGTRLSVL.

This clone was recorded only once. The chain employs TRBV5-3 and TRBJ2-5; the D gene is possibly TRBD2 (6 bases). TRBV5-3 is filed as an ORF, its function uncertain. V lost 0 bases and J 4 bases, leaving 13 bases between the germline ends. The length of the CDR3 is 15 residues. DNA for the CDR3: TGTGCCAGAAGCTTGGCCGCGGGGTCGGGAGAGACCCAGTACTTC. It codes for CARSLAAGSGETQYF.

The CDR3 here is CASSSGGIGGYTF. DNA for the CDR3: TGTGCCAGCAGTTCCGGAGGGATCGGTGGCTACACCTTC. This chain connects TRBV6-5 to TRBJ1-2, with D uncertain. Deletions cut 4 bases from V and 7 bases from J, with 13 bases between. Germline CDR1 MNHEY, CDR2 SVGAGI. The CDR3 runs to 13 residues.

The chain joins TRBV19 to TRBJ1-2, with D possibly TRBD1 on 5 matching bases. CDR3 length equals 16 residues. Germline lookup yields CDR1 LNHDA and CDR2 SQIVND (reference sequence). V gave up 4 bases and J gave up 5 bases, with 20 bases separating them. The CDR3: CASSRPRQPNLYGYTF. CDR3 DNA sequence: TGTGCCAGTAGTAGGCCCAGACAGCCGAACCTTTATGGCTACACCTTC.

The genes are TRBV18 and TRBJ1-2; D remains unclear. CDR1 and CDR2 from the germline V gene are KGHSH and LQKENI. V was pared by 0 bases and J by 2 bases, with 10 bases between. This CDR3 has 15 residues. CDR3 nucleotide sequence: TGTGCCAGCTCACCACCAGATCGGGTGAACTATGGCTACACCTTC. Its protein product is CASSPPDRVNYGYTF.

J is TRBJ2-4 and V is TRBV9, with D tentatively TRBD2 (6 bases). V lost 7 bases to trimming and J lost 8 bases, with 16 bases between them. The CDR3 spans 13 residues. The germline V gene has CDR1 SGDLS and CDR2 YYNGEE. In DNA form, the CDR3 reads TGTGCCAGCGGGGACTCAGGGCGGCACATTCAGTACTTC. It yields the protein CASGDSGRHIQYF.

This clone was counted once. The chain is built from TRBV6-5 and TRBJ2-1; D remains ambiguous. Trimming left V 2 bases short and J 2 bases short, with 7 bases between. The CDR3 extends over 14 amino acids. Germline loops: CDR1 MNHEY, CDR2 SVGAGI. CDR3 in DNA: TGTGCCAGCAGTTACCTCGCGGCCTACAATGAGCAGTTCTTC. Amino acid sequence: CASSYLAAYNEQFF.

The CDR3 DNA reads TGTGCCAGCAGCTCCGGGGTGGAAGGTAGAGAGACCCAGTACTTC. As protein: CASSSGVEGRETQYF. The rearrangement joins TRBV11-2 to TRBJ2-5, with D possibly being TRBD2 (5 bases). CDR3 length equals 15 residues. Deletions cut 4 bases from V and 4 bases from J, with 16 bases between. Germline V gene sequence: CDR1 SGHAT, CDR2 FQNNGV.

This clone was observed once. This sequence joins TRBV19 and TRBJ2-1; the D gene is possibly TRBD1 (6 bases). This CDR3 comprises 13 residues. V lost 7 bases and J lost 2, with 9 bases in between. Germline V gene sequence: CDR1 LNHDA, CDR2 SQIVND (reference sequence). In DNA form, the CDR3 reads TGTGCCAGTAATGCAGGGGCCTACAATGAGCAGTTCTTC. It yields the protein CASNAGAYNEQFF.

This clone has just a few counts. The chain employs TRBV14 and TRBJ1-1; tentative D call: TRBD1 (6 bases). CDR1 SGHDN and CDR2 FVKESK come from the germline V gene. The CDR3 runs to 15 residues. V lost 1 base to trimming and J lost 11 bases, with 20 bases between them. The CDR3 loop reads CASSQGGGRTMAAFF. The CDR3, as DNA: TGTGCCAGCAGCCAAGGGGGGGGCAGAACCATGGCGGCTTTCTTT. The whole variable domain, filled in from reference TRBV14 and TRBJ1-1, reads EAGVTQFPSHSVIEKGQTVTLRCDPISGHDNLYWYRRVMGKEIKFLLHFVKESKQDESGMPNNRFLAERTGGTYSTLKVQPAELEDSGVYFCASSQGGGRTMAAFFGQGTRLTVV.

J is TRBJ1-4 and V is TRBV7-9; D ambiguous. The CDR3 extends over 14 amino acids. V shed 5 bases and J shed 4 bases, with 11 bases lying between them. Looked up from germline, CDR1 is SEHNR and CDR2 is FQNEAQ (reference sequence). The CDR3 here is CASSPDGSNEKLFF. The DNA of the CDR3 is TGTGCCAGCAGCCCTGACGGGAGTAATGAAAAACTGTTTTTT. Together with reference TRBV7-9 and TRBJ1-4, the CDR3 gives the full variable domain: DTGVSQNPRHKITKRGQNVTFRCDPISEHNRLYWYRQTLGQGPEFLTYFQNEAQLEKSRLLSDRFSAERPKGSFSTLEIQRTEQGDSAMYLCASSPDGSNEKLFFGSGTQLSVL.

This sequence joins TRBV19 and TRBJ2-2; weak D call: TRBD1 (6 bases). CDR3 length: 16 amino acids. Germline V lookup: CDR1 LNHDA, CDR2 SQIVND (reference sequence). V was trimmed by 6 bases and J by 0 bases, leaving 14 bases between them. The CDR3 sequence is CASSPRGTTNTGELFF. CDR3 coding DNA: TGTGCCAGTAGCCCCCGTGGGACAACGAACACCGGGGAGCTGTTTTTT.

This chain connects TRBV15 to TRBJ2-3; D is unclear. This CDR3 has 15 residues. The germline V gene has CDR1 LNHNV and CDR2 YYDKDF (reference sequence). Trimming left V 0 bases short and J 3 bases short, with 10 bases between. In DNA, the CDR3 is TGTGCCACCAGCAGAGATCGCGTAGAGACAGATACGCAGTATTTT. Its protein is CATSRDRVETDTQYF.

The J gene is TRBJ1-3, the V gene TRBV6-6; tentative D call: TRBD1 (6 bases). Trimming cost V 2 bases and J 2 bases, with 10 bases left between them. CDR1 MNHNY and CDR2 SVGAGI come from the germline V gene (reference sequence). The CDR3 totals 15 residues. CDR3 nucleotide sequence: TGTGCCAGCAGTTACACGGACAGACCTGGAAACACCATATATTTT. It is translated as CASSYTDRPGNTIYF.

V usage is TRBV5-1 and J usage is TRBJ2-7, with 8 bases aligning to TRBD1. The CDR3 is 15 residues long. CDR1 is SGHRS and CDR2 is YFSETQ in the germline V gene. With 2 bases clipped from V and 2 bases from J, the junction kept 6 bases outside the gene matches. The DNA of the CDR3 is TGCGCCAGCAGCTTTGAAGGACAGGGTGCCTACGAGCAGTACTTC. Encoded protein: CASSFEGQGAYEQYF.

This clone came up once. The CDR3 sequence is CASSQDLGSGYTF. CDR3 coding DNA: TGTGCCAGCAGCCAAGATCTGGGGAGTGGCTACACCTTC. The chain combines TRBV14 with TRBJ1-2; D unresolved. Deletions cut 0 bases from V and 7 bases from J, with 9 bases between. The germline V gene has CDR1 SGHDN and CDR2 FVKESK. CDR3 length equals 13 residues. Variable domain in full (rest from reference TRBV14 and TRBJ1-2): EAGVTQFPSHSVIEKGQTVTLRCDPISGHDNLYWYRRVMGKEIKFLLHFVKESKQDESGMPNNRFLAERTGGTYSTLKVQPAELEDSGVYFCASSQDLGSGYTFGSGTRLTVV.

The CDR3 DNA is TGTGCCAGCAGCGTCGGGACCCAGGGCGCGGGGGCCGCGTACCAAGAGACCCAGTACTTC. It encodes CASSVGTQGAGAAYQETQYF. The V call is TRBV9, the J call TRBJ2-5; possible D gene TRBD2, 7 bases. This CDR3 has 20 residues. CDR1 and CDR2 from the germline V gene are SGDLS and YYNGEE. With 2 bases removed from V and 0 bases from J, the gap between germline ends came to 26 bases.

This clone was recorded once. The V and J genes are TRBV27 and TRBJ2-7; possibly TRBD1 for D (5 bases). CDR1 MNHEY and CDR2 SMNVEV come from the germline V gene (reference sequence). The CDR3 totals 13 residues. Trimming shortened V by 2 bases and J by 2 bases, and 7 bases separated the two germline ends. CDR3 amino acids: CASSLDSTYEQYF. Here the CDR3 DNA reads TGTGCCAGCAGTTTAGACAGCACCTACGAGCAGTACTTC.

This chain links TRBV5-1 with TRBJ1-1; tentative D call: TRBD1 (6 bases). The V and J ends lost 7 bases and 4 bases respectively, with 14 bases between them. The CDR3 length is 13 residues. CDR1 SGHRS and CDR2 YFSETQ come from the germline V gene. CDR3 coding DNA: TGCGCCAGCCGACTTACAGGGCTCACTGAAGCTTTCTTT. It specifies CASRLTGLTEAFF.